Listed here are 12 T cell receptor beta chains from one sample, sequenced in a study of technical replicates of blood from several donors. Data came from immunoSEQ multiplex PCR; TCRdb stores just in-frame clones and leaves some out. This sample yields roughly 71,000 clones, of which around nine tenths are seen a single time; approximately 0.4% belongs to the top ten. The source material was T cells isolated from PBMCs. These receptor sequences come from a human donor in good health.

The chain combines TRBV28 with TRBJ1-6; 7 bases are shared with TRBD1. J lost 0 bases, V lost 6 bases, and 5 bases had no gene match. This CDR3 is built from 16 residues. Germline V gene lookup returns CDR1 MDHEN and CDR2 SYDVKM. DNA for the CDR3: TGTGCCAGCAGCCTACAGGGGAGCTCCTATAATTCACCCCTCCACTTT. It encodes CASSLQGSSYNSPLHF.

Written as DNA, the CDR3 is TGTGCCAGCAGAAAGTACCGGGACAGGGTGTATGGCTACACCTTC. Encoded protein: CASRKYRDRVYGYTF. V is TRBV28 and J is TRBJ1-2; 9 bases match TRBD1. Trimming removed 6 bases from V and 5 bases from J; junction bases left unmatched: 10. This CDR3 is built from 15 residues. Germline CDR1 is MDHEN and CDR2 is SYDVKM.

The V call is TRBV9, the J call TRBJ2-2; 14 bases line up with TRBD2. CDR3 size: 17 residues. Germline CDR1 and CDR2: SGDLS and YYNGEE. V gave up 4 bases and J gave up 8 bases; unmatched junction bases: 10. For the CDR3, the DNA is TGTGCCAGCAGCCCTCGTCCGGGACTAGCGGGAGCTGGGGAGCTGTTTTTT. Translated: CASSPRPGLAGAGELFF.

This clone was found once. The chain employs TRBV29-1 and TRBJ2-1; TRBD2 matches 9 bases. This CDR3 is built from 14 residues. With V trimmed by 1 base and J by 3 bases, 1 base remained unmatched. CDR1 and CDR2 from the germline V gene are SQVTM and ANQGSEA. The CDR3 coding sequence is TGCAGCGTTGAAGGACTAGCGGTCTACAATGAGCAGTTCTTC. Encoded protein: CSVEGLAVYNEQFF.

On this clone itself: The junction departs from germline at one end; a sequencing error may be responsible. The chain employs TRBV6-5 and TRBJ1-1; D is unresolved. This CDR3 is built from 11 residues. The germline gives CDR1 MNHEY, CDR2 SVGAGI. CDR3 in amino acids: CASNQKLEVFF. The DNA for the CDR3 is TGTGCCAGCAACCAAAAGCTTGAAGTTTTCTTT.

The CDR3 DNA reads TGTGCCAGCCAACCGGGAGTCTCCTACGAGCAGTACTTC. This sequence encodes CASQPGVSYEQYF. V gene TRBV7-9 combines with J gene TRBJ2-7, with a tentative D call TRBD2 (6 bases). The germline CDR1 and CDR2 sequences are SEHNR and FQNEAQ (reference sequence). The CDR3 contains 13 residues. V lost 8 bases, J lost 0 bases, and 11 bases lay in between. The full variable domain, rest sourced from reference TRBV7-9 and TRBJ2-7, is DTGVSQNPRHKITKRGQNVTFRCDPISEHNRLYWYRQTLGQGPEFLTYFQNEAQLEKSRLLSDRFSAERPKGSFSTLEIQRTEQGDSAMYLCASQPGVSYEQYFGPGTRLTVT.

The chain combines TRBV11-3 with TRBJ1-1; weak D call: TRBD1 (6 bases). Germline values: CDR1 SGHNT, CDR2 YENEEA. There are 16 residues in the CDR3. Trimming removed 5 bases at V and 5 bases at J, with 21 bases between. In nucleotides, the CDR3 is TGTGCCAGCAGCGCCGGGTCCTACAGGGCCTGGACTGAAGCTTTCTTT. It is translated as CASSAGSYRAWTEAFF.

The chain has TRBV28 and TRBJ2-2; no clear D. Germline V gives CDR1 MDHEN, CDR2 SYDVKM. V was shortened by 5 bases and J by 3 bases, with 13 bases between the two germline ends. CDR3 length: 15 residues. The CDR3 loop is CASSLTPSDTGELFF. Here the CDR3 DNA reads TGTGCCAGCAGTCTGACACCGTCGGACACCGGGGAGCTGTTTTTT.

The chain employs TRBV13 and TRBJ2-3; D is uncertain. Per the germline V gene, CDR1 is PRHDT and CDR2 is FYEKMQ (reference sequence). V was cut by 8 bases and J by 2 bases, with 5 bases left in between. The CDR3 contains 11 residues. The CDR3 DNA reads as TGTGCCAGCCACACCACAGATACGCAGTATTTT. Its protein product is CASHTTDTQYF.

This chain uses TRBV7-6 with TRBJ2-1; D may be TRBD1 (5 bases). Germline CDR1 reads SGHVS; CDR2 reads FNYEAQ. With 4 bases removed from V and 9 bases from J, the gap between germline ends came to 16 bases. The CDR3 consists of 14 residues. CDR3 nucleotides: TGTGCCAGCAGCTCAGAGACAGAAAATAGTGAGCAGTTCTTC. This codes for CASSSETENSEQFF.

The chain combines TRBV10-3 with TRBJ1-1; TRBD1 agrees at 9 bases. The germline gives CDR1 ENHRY, CDR2 SYGVKD. The CDR3 is made up of 16 amino acids. Germline trimming cut 2 bases from V and 3 bases from J; bases unmatched to any gene: 7. The CDR3: CAISEPSWTGDTEAFF. CDR3 coding DNA: TGTGCCATCAGTGAGCCGTCTTGGACAGGGGACACTGAAGCTTTCTTT.

The rearrangement joins TRBV5-1 to TRBJ2-3, with 14 positions matching TRBD2. The CDR3 is 16 residues long. Trimming removed 4 bases from V and 7 bases from J; junction bases left unmatched: 8. CDR1 and CDR2 (germline): SGHRS, YFSETQ. The CDR3 region is CASSIGTSGSGYTQYF. As DNA, the CDR3 is TGCGCCAGCAGCATCGGGACTAGCGGGAGCGGCTATACGCAGTATTTT.